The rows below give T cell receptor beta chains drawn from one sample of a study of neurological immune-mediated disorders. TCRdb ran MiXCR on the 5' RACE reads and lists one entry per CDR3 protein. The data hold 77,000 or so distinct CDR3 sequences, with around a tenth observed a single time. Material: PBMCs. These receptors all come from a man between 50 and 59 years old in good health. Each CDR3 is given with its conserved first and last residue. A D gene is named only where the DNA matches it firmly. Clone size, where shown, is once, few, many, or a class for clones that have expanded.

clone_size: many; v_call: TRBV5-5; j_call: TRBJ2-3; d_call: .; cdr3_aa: CASSLDGTVSDTQYF; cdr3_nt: TGTGCCAGCAGCTTGGACGGGACTGTTTCAGATACGCAGTATTTT
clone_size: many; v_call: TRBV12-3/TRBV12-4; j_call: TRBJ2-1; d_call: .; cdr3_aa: CASIGGAGTGDEQFF; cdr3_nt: TGTGCCAGCATAGGGGGAGCGGGAACAGGCGATGAGCAGTTCTTC
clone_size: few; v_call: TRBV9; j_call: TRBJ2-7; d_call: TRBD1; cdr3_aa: CASSPRTGTDEQYF; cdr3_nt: TGTGCCAGCAGCCCCCGGACAGGGACGGACGAGCAGTACTTC
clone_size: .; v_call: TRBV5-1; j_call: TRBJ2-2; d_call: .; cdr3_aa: CASTPLVSAGELFF; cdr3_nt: TGCGCCAGCACCCCACTAGTATCGGCCGGGGAGCTGTTTTTT
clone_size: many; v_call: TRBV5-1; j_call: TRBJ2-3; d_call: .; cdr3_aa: CASSLDGGGGDTQYF; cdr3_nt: TGCGCCAGCAGCTTGGACGGTGGTGGCGGGGATACGCAGTATTTT
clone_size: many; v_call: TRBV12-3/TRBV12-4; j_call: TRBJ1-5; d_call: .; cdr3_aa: CASSPSKGSQPQHF; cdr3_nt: TGTGCCAGCAGTCCCTCCAAGGGATCCCAGCCCCAGCATTTT
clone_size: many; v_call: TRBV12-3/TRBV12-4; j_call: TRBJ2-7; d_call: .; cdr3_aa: CASSPGLALVYEQYF; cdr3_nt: TGTGCCAGCAGTCCAGGTCTAGCGCTGGTCTACGAGCAGTACTTC
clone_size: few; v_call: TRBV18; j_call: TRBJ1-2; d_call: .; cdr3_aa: CASSPPGVAGNKGYGYTF; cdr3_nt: TGTGCCAGCTCACCACCGGGTGTGGCAGGGAATAAGGGCTATGGCTACACCTTC
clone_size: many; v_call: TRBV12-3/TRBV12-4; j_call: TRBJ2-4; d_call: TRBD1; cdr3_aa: CASAPRTGLLAKNIQYF; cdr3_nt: TGTGCCAGCGCCCCCAGGACAGGCCTTCTAGCCAAAAACATTCAGTACTTC
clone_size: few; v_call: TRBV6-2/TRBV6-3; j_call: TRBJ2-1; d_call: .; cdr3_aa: CASSTPESEQFF; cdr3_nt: TGTGCCAGCAGTACCCCTGAATCCGAGCAGTTCTTC
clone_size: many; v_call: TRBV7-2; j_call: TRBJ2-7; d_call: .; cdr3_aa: CASSPLGPGEQYF; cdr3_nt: TGTGCCAGCAGCCCCCTAGGACCGGGTGAGCAGTACTTC
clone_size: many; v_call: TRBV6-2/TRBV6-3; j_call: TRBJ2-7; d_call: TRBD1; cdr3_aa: CASSGTVLSYEQYF; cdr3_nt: TGTGCCAGCAGTGGGACAGTTCTCTCCTACGAGCAGTACTTC
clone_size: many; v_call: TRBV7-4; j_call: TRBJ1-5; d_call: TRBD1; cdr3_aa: CASSPSSGTGVQPQHF; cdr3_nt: TGTGCCAGCAGCCCCTCCTCCGGGACAGGGGTTCAGCCCCAGCATTTT
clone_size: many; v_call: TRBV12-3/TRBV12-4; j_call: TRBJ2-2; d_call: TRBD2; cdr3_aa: CASSGLVPGELFF; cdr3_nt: TGTGCCAGCAGTGGACTAGTTCCCGGGGAGCTGTTTTTT
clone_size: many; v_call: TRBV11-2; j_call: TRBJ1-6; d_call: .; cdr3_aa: CASSLDRDLPLHF; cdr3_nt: TGTGCCAGCAGCTTAGATCGGGATCTACCCCTCCACTTT
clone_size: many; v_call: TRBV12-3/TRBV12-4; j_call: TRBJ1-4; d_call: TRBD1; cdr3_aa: CASSQTGGGTNEKLFF; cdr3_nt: TGTGCCAGCAGTCAGACAGGGGGCGGCACTAATGAAAAACTGTTTTTT